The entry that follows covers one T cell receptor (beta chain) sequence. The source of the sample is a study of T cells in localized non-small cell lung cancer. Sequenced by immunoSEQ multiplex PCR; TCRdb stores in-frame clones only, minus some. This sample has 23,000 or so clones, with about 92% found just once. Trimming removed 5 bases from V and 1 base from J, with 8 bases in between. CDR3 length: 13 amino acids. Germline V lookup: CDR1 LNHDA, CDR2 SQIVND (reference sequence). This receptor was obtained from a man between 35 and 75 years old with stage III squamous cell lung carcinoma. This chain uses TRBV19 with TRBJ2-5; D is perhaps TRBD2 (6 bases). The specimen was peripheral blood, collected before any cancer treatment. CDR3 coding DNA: TGTGCCAGTAGTGATAGCGGCCAAGAGACCCAGTACTTC. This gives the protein CASSDSGQETQYF.